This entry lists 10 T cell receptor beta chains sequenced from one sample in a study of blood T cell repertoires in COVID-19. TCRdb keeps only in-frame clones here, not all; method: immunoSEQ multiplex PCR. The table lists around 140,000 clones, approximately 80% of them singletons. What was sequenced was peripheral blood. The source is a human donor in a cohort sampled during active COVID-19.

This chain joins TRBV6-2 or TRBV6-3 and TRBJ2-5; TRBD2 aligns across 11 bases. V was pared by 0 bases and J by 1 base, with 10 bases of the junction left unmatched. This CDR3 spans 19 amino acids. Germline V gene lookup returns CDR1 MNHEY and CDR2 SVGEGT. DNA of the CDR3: TGTGCCAGCAGTTACTCTGCCCTAGCGGGAGGACAACCCCAAGAGACCCAGTACTTC. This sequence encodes CASSYSALAGGQPQETQYF.

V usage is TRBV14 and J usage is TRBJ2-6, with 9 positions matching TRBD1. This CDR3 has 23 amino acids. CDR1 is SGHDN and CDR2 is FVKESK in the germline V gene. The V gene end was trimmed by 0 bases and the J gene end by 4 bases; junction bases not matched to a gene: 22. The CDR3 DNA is TGTGCCAGCAGCCAAGATCGGAGCCTTTACAGGGGGCTAGGAGCGTACGGGGCCAACGTCCTGACTTTC. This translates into CASSQDRSLYRGLGAYGANVLTF.

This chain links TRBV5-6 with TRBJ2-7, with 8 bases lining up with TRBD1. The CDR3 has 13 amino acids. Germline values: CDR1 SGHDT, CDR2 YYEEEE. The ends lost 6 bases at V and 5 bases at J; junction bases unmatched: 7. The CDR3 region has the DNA TGTGCCAGCACCCTTTACAGGGGGAACGAGCAGTACTTC. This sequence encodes CASTLYRGNEQYF. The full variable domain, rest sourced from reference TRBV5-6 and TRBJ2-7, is DAGVTQSPTHLIKTRGQQVTLRCSPKSGHDTVSWYQQALGQGPQFIFQYYEEEERQRGNFPDRFSGHQFPNYSSELNVNALLLGDSALYLCASTLYRGNEQYFGPGTRLTVT.

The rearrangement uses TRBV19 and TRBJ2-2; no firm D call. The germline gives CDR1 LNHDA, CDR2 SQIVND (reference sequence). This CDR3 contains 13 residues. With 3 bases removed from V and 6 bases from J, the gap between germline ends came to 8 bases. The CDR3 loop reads CASSMVGAGELFF. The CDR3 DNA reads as TGTGCCAGTAGTATGGTCGGAGCCGGGGAGCTGTTTTTT.

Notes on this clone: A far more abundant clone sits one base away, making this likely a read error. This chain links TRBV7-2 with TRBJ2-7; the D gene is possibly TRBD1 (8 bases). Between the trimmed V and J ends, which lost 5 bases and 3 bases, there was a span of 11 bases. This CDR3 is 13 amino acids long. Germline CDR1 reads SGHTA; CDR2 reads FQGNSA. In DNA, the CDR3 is TGTGCCAGCAGCAACAGGGGGGGCTACGAGCAGTACTTC. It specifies CASSNRGGYEQYF.

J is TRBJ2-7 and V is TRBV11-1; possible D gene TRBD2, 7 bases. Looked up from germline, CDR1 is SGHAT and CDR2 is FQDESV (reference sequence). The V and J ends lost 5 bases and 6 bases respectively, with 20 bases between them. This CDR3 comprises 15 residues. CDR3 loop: CASSPGGGAVGEQYF. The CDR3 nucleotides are TGTGCCAGCAGCCCCGGTGGGGGGGCAGTGGGCGAGCAGTACTTC.

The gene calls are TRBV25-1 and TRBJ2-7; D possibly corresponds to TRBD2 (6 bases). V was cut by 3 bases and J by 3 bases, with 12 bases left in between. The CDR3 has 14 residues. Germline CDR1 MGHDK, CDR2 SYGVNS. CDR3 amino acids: CASSELGGLYEQYF. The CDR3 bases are TGTGCCAGCAGTGAGTTGGGGGGTCTCTACGAGCAGTACTTC.

This chain's CDR3 is CASIKGRLGTGELFF. The CDR3 DNA reads TGTGCCAGCATCAAGGGGCGGCTAGGGACCGGGGAGCTGTTTTTT. The chain has TRBV6-5 and TRBJ2-2; D is possibly TRBD1 (5 bases). CDR1 is MNHEY and CDR2 is SVGAGI in the germline V gene. The V end was cut by 7 bases, the J end by 5 bases, with 17 bases between. This CDR3 region has 15 residues.

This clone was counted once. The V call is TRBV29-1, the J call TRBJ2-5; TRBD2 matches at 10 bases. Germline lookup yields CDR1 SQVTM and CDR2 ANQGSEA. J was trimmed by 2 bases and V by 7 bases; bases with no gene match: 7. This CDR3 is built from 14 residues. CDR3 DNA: TGCAGCGGAAAAAGGACTAGCGGACAAGAGACCCAGTACTTC. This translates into CSGKRTSGQETQYF.

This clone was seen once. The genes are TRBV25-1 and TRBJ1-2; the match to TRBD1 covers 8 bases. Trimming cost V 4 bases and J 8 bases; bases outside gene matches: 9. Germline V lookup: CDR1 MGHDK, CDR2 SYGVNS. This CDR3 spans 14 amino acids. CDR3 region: CASSVSQGARGYTF. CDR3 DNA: TGTGCCAGCAGTGTGTCTCAGGGGGCCAGAGGCTACACCTTC.